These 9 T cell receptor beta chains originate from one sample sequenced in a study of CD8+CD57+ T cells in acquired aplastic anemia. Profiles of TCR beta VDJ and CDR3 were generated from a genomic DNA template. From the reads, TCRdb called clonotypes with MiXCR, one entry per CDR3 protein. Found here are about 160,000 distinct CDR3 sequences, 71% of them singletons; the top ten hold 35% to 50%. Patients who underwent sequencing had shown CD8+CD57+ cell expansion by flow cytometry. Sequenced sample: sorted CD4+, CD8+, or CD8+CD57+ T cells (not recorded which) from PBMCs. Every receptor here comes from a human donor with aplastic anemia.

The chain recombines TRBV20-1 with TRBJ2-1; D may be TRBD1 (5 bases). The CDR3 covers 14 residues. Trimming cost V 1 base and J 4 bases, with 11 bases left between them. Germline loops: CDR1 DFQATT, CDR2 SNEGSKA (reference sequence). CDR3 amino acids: CSARGWTQYNEQFF. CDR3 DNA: TGCAGTGCTAGAGGATGGACACAATACAATGAGCAGTTCTTC.

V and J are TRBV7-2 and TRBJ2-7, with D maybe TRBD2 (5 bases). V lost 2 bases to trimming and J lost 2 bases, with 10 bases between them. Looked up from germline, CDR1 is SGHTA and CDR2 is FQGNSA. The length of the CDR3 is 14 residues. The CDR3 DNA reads TGTGCCAGCAGCTTACAAACGGGGACCTACGAGCAGTACTTC. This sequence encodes CASSLQTGTYEQYF.

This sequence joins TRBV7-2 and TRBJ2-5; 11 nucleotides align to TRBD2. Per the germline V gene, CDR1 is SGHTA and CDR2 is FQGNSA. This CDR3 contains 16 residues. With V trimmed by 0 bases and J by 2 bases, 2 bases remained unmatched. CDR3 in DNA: TGTGCCAGCAGCTTAGCTAGCGGGGGGGGTCAAGAGACCCAGTACTTC. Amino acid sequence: CASSLASGGGQETQYF.

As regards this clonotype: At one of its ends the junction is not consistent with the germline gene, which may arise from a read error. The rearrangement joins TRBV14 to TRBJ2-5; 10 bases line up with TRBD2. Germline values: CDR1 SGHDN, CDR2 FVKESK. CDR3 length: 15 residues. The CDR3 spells CASSSWTSGQEAQYF. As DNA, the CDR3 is TGCGCCAGCAGCTCGTGGACTAGCGGTCAAGAGGCCCAGTACTTC.

CDR3 residues: CASSSRGTTEADTQYF. CDR3 in DNA: TGTGCCAGCAGCTCACGCGGGACAACCGAGGCAGATACGCAGTATTTT. The chain uses TRBV7-2 and TRBJ2-3, with D perhaps assigned TRBD1 or TRBD2 (6 bases each). CDR1 and CDR2 from the germline V gene are SGHTA and FQGNSA. Trimming took 4 bases from V and 4 from J, leaving 18 bases between them. There are 16 residues in the CDR3.

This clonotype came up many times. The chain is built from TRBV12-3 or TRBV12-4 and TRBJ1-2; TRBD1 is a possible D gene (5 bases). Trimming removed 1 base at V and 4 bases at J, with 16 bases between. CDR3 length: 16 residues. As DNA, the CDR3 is TGTGCCAGCAGTTTAGGGGCAGGGAGGGATTTCTATGGCTACACCTTC. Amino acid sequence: CASSLGAGRDFYGYTF.

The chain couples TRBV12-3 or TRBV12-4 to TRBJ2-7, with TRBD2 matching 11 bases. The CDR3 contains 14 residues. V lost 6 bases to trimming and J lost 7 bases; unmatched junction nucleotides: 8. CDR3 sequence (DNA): TGTGCCAGCAGCCCGGGACTAGCGGCTGGTGAGCAGTACTTC. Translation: CASSPGLAAGEQYF.

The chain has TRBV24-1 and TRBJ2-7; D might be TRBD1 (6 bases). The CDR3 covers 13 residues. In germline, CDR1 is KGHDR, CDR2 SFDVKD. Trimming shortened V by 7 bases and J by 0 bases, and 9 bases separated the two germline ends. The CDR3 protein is CATRQGSSYEQYF. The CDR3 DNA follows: TGTGCCACCAGACAGGGATCCTCCTACGAGCAGTACTTC.

The CDR3 bases are TGTGCCAGCAAGCTCGGACCTTATCTCCACTTT. Its protein product is CASKLGPYLHF. The V gene is TRBV2, the J gene TRBJ1-6; no firm D call. Trimming shortened V by 7 bases and J by 16 bases, and 14 bases separated the two germline ends. Germline CDR1 reads SNHLY; CDR2 reads FYNNEI. The CDR3 is made up of 11 amino acids.